This T cell receptor beta chain was captured in a study of OX40 agonist ivuxolimab in advanced cancers. Sequencing was performed with immunoSEQ multiplex PCR; in TCRdb, only in-frame clones are kept and a portion is missing. Counted here are 73,000 or so clones, approximately 83% occurring once; the ten biggest clones make up about 0.7%. Study outcomes and limitations: Dosing at 0.1 to 3.0 mg/kg was accompanied by clonal expansion of CD4+ and CD8+ blood T cells by week 6.

Blood was sampled at baseline, cycle 4 day 1, and cycle 7 day 1. In the case of this clone: As yet, its antigen is unknown.

Unmatched junction bases numbered 6, after V lost 5 bases and J lost 7 bases. Germline V gene sequence: CDR1 MNHEY, CDR2 SMNVEV (reference sequence). This CDR3 region has 16 residues. This material consisted of CD4+ or CD8+ T cells sorted from blood, taken in a trial of the OX40 agonist ivuxolimab. The source of this sequence is an adult with an advanced solid tumor such as melanoma, head and neck, liver or kidney cancer. The genes are TRBV27 and TRBJ1-6, with TRBD1 matching over 12 bases. The CDR3 DNA is TGTGCCAGCAGTCTTGGGACAGGGGGCCTCAATTCACCCCTCCACTTT. It encodes CASSLGTGGLNSPLHF.